A single sample gave rise to the 5 T cell receptor beta chains below, sequenced in a study of cytomegalovirus exposure and HLA in healthy donors. The method was immunoSEQ multiplex PCR; TCRdb's version includes in-frame clones alone and lacks a portion of them. The sample has around 150,000 clones; 75% to 95% are singletons. Input material: PBMCs. These receptors were taken from a woman between 18 and 30 years old in good health and CMV-seropositive.

This rearrangement joins TRBV7-9 to TRBJ2-1; 10 positions match TRBD1. Germline CDR1 is SEHNR and CDR2 is FQNEAQ (reference sequence). The CDR3 spans 15 residues. J lost 4 bases, V lost 3 bases, and 3 bases had no gene match. The CDR3 reads CASSFGQGGYNEQFF. CDR3 sequence (DNA): TGTGCCAGCAGCTTCGGACAGGGGGGTTACAATGAGCAGTTCTTC.

This clone has a single count. This chain uses TRBV19 with TRBJ1-1; 8 bases map to TRBD1. Per the germline V gene, CDR1 is LNHDA and CDR2 is SQIVND (reference sequence). Trimming removed 2 bases from V and 2 bases from J; junction bases left unmatched: 13. The CDR3 consists of 18 residues. As DNA, the CDR3 is TGTGCCAGTAGTATAACCCGGACAGGGCAAGGCTTAAACACTGAAGCTTTCTTT. Its translation: CASSITRTGQGLNTEAFF.

The chain recombines TRBV7-8 with TRBJ2-5; D may be TRBD1 (6 bases). V lost 4 bases and J 2 bases, leaving 11 bases between the germline ends. Germline lookup yields CDR1 SGHVS and CDR2 FQNEAQ. The CDR3 length is 14 residues. CDR3 protein: CASSSGQPQETQYF. For the CDR3, the DNA is TGTGCCAGCAGCTCCGGACAGCCTCAAGAGACCCAGTACTTC.

The V call is TRBV5-5, the J call TRBJ2-2; a weak D match, TRBD2 (5 bases). The germline V gene has CDR1 SGHKS and CDR2 YYEKEE (reference sequence). The CDR3 spans 17 residues. V lost 2 bases, J lost 0 bases, and 14 bases lay in between. The CDR3 spells CASSFYNNGANTGELFF. The CDR3 DNA reads as TGTGCCAGCAGCTTTTACAATAACGGGGCGAACACCGGGGAGCTGTTTTTT.

The chain has TRBV2 and TRBJ1-1; a possible D gene is TRBD1 (5 bases). This CDR3 comprises 14 residues. Trimming removed 6 bases at V and 6 bases at J, with 17 bases between. In germline, CDR1 is SNHLY, CDR2 FYNNEI. The CDR3 region is CASRTYTGRSEAFF. CDR3 nucleotides: TGTGCCAGCAGAACTTATACAGGCCGATCTGAAGCTTTCTTT.